This section outlines one T cell receptor (beta chain) sequence together with its context. These data belong to a study of T cell changes during pregnancy in multiple sclerosis. This CDR3 contains 14 residues. V lost 2 bases and J lost 0, with 5 bases in between. Germline V gives CDR1 MDHEN, CDR2 SYDVKM. Profiling relied on immunoSEQ multiplex PCR, and the TCRdb table lists in-frame clones only, not all of them. The sample has about 59,000 clones; around 94% are singletons. V and J are TRBV28 and TRBJ2-1; D is undetermined. The sample consisted of CD8+ T cells from peripheral blood mononuclear cells, taken after pregnancy. The clonotype originates from a female donor with multiple sclerosis, enrolled in a pregnancy study. CDR3 nucleotides: TGTGCCAGCAGTTTAAGGAGCTCCTACAATGAGCAGTTCTTC. The encoded protein is CASSLRSSYNEQFF.